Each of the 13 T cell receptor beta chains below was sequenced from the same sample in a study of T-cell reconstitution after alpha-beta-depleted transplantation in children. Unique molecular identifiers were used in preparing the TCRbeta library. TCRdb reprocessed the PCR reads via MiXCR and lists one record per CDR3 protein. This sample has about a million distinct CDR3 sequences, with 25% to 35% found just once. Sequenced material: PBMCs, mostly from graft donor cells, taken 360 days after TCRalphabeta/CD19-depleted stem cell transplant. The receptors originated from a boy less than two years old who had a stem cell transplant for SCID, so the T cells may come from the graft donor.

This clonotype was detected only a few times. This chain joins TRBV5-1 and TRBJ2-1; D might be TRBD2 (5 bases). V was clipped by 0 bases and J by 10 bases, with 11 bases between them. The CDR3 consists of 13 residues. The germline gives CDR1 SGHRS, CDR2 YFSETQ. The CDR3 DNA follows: TGCGCCAGCAGCTTGGCGAGGGCCGGGGAGCAGTTCTTC. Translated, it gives CASSLARAGEQFF.

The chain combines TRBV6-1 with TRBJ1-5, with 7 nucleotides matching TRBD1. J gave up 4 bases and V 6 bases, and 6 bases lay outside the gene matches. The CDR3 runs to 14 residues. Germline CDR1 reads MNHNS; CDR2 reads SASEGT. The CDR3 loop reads CASRPSQGNQPQHF. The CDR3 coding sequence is TGTGCCAGCAGACCTTCACAGGGGAATCAGCCCCAGCATTTT.

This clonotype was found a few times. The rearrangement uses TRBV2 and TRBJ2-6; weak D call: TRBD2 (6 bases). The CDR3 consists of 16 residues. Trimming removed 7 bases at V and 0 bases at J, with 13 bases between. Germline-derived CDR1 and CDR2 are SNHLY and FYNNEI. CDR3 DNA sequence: TGTGCCAGCACCTACGGGGGAAGCTCTGGGGCCAACGTCCTGACTTTC. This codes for CASTYGGSSGANVLTF.

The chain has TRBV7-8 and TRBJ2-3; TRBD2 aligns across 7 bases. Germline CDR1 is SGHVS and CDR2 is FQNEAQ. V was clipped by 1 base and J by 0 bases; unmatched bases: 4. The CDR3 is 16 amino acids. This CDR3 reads CASSLERGPSTDTQYF. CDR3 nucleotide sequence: TGTGCCAGCAGCTTAGAGCGGGGCCCTAGCACAGATACGCAGTATTTT.

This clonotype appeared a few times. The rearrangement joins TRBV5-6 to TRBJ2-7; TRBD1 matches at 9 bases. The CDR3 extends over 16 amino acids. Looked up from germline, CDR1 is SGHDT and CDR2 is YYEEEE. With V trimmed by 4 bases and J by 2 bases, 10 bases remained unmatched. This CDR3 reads CASSGDDRGITYEQYF. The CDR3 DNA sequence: TGTGCCAGCAGCGGAGACGACAGGGGGATAACCTACGAGCAGTACTTC.

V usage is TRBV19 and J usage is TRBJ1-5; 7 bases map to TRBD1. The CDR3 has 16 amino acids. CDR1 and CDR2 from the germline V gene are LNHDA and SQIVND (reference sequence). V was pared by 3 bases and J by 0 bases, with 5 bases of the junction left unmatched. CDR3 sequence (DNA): TGTGCCAGTAGTATGAGGGGGCAGATTAGCAATCAGCCCCAGCATTTT. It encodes CASSMRGQISNQPQHF. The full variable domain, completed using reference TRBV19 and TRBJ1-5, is DGGITQSPKYLFRKEGQNVTLSCEQNLNHDAMYWYRQDPGQGLRLIYYSQIVNDFQKGDIAEGYSVSREKKESFPLTVTSAQKNPTAFYLCASSMRGQISNQPQHFGDGTRLSIL.

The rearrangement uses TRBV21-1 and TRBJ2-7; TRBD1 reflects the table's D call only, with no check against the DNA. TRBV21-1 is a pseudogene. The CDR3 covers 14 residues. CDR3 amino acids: CASSKGVQGYEQYF. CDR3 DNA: TGTGCCAGCAGCAAAGGCGTACAGGGCTACGAGCAGTACTTC.

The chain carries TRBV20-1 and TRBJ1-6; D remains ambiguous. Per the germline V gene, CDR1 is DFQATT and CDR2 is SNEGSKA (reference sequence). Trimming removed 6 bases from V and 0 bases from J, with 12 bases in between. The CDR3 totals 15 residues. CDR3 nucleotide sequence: TGCAGTGCCCCCGGATCTAGCTCCTATAATTCACCCCTCCACTTT. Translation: CSAPGSSSYNSPLHF.

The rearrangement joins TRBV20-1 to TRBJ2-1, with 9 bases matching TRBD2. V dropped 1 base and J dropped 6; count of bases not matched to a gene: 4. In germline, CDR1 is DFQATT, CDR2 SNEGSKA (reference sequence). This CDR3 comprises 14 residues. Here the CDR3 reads CSARASGARNEQFF. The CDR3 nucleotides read TGCAGTGCTAGAGCTAGCGGGGCTCGCAATGAGCAGTTCTTC.

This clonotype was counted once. CDR3 coding DNA: TGCAGTGCTATTAGACAGGGATTCAATTCACCCCTCCACTTT. Translated, it gives CSAIRQGFNSPLHF. The chain combines TRBV20-1 with TRBJ1-6; 7 bases are a match to TRBD1. The CDR3 has 14 residues. J lost 7 bases, V lost 4 bases, and 7 bases had no gene match. Germline CDR1 DFQATT, CDR2 SNEGSKA (reference sequence).

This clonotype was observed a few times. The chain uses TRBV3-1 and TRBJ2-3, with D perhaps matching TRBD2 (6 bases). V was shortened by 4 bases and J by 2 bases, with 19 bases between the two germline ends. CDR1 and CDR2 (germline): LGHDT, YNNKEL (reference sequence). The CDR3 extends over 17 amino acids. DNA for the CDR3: TGTGCCAGCAGCCCCGTAGGAATGGGGGGACTCACAGATACGCAGTATTTT. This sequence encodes CASSPVGMGGLTDTQYF.

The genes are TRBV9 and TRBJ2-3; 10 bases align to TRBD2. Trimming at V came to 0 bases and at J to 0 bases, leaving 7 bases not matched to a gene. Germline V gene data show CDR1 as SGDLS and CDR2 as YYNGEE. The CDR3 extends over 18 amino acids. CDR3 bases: TGTGCCAGCAGCGTAGTTGGTAGCGGGGGGCCTAGCACAGATACGCAGTATTTT. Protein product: CASSVVGSGGPSTDTQYF. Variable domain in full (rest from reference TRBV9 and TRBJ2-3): DSGVTQTPKHLITATGQRVTLRCSPRSGDLSVYWYQQSLDQGLQFLIQYYNGEERAKGNILERFSAQQFPDLHSELNLSSLELGDSALYFCASSVVGSGGPSTDTQYFGPGTRLTVL.

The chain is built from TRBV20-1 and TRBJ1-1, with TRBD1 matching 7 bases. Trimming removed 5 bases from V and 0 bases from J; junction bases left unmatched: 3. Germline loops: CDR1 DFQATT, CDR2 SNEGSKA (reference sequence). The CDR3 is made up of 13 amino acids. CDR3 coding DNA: TGCAGTGCTCAACAGGGGATGAACACTGAAGCTTTCTTT. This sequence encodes CSAQQGMNTEAFF.